A selection of T cell receptor beta chains follows, all from one sample in a study of shared clonotypes between healthy human individuals. Method: immunoSEQ multiplex PCR; TCRdb's copy keeps in-frame clones and lacks some. This sample has 500,000 or so clones; approximately 94% occur once, and the top ten carry around 0.066%. Sequencing was done on a sample of naive CD4+ T cells sorted from blood. These receptors all come from a woman aged 25 to 39 in good health. CDR3s include the opening cysteine and the closing phenylalanine or tryptophan. Fields, in order: J gene, clone size, V gene, D gene, CDR3 DNA, CDR3 protein. The D gene is left open where the match is weak. Not all rows give a size; the values are once, few, many and, for expanded clones, a class.

TRBJ2-3 NA TRBV28 NA TGTGCCAGCAGTCGACGACTAGTAGGCACAGATACGCAGTATTTT CASSRRLVGTDTQYF
TRBJ2-1 few TRBV7-6 TRBD2 TGTGCCAGCAGCTCAGCGGGAGGGCCTTTAAATGAGCAGTTCTTC CASSSAGGPLNEQFF
TRBJ2-7 NA TRBV7-2 TRBD1 TGTGCCAGCAGCGTTTCCGGGACAGGGACCTACGAGCAGTACTTC CASSVSGTGTYEQYF
TRBJ1-2 NA TRBV6-5 NA TGTGCCAGCAGTTATGGGGGAAGTGGCTACACCTTC CASSYGGSGYTF
TRBJ1-5 NA TRBV7-2 NA TGTGCCAGCAGCTTAGTGGGGCCTAATCAGCCCCAGCATTTT CASSLVGPNQPQHF
TRBJ1-5 few TRBV4-2 NA TGTGCCAGCAGCCAAGTTTCACTAACCTCCCCAAGTTATCAGCCCCAGCATTTT CASSQVSLTSPSYQPQHF
TRBJ2-7 NA TRBV28 NA TGTGCCAGCAGGGGCTTTAGCGAGAGCTCCTACGAGCAGTACTTC CASRGFSESSYEQYF
TRBJ2-1 NA TRBV2 NA TGTGCCAGCGGGGCCAGCAGCTCCTACAATGAGCAGTTCTTC CASGASSSYNEQFF
TRBJ1-5 few TRBV2 NA TGTGCCAGCAGCGGGACGGCGGAGGATCAGCCCCAGCATTTT CASSGTAEDQPQHF
TRBJ2-3 NA TRBV5-1 TRBD2 TGCGCCAGCAGCCGTCTAGCGGGGCCTAGCACAGATACGCAGTATTTT CASSRLAGPSTDTQYF
TRBJ2-2 NA TRBV5-6 NA TGTGCCAGCAGCTGGACAGTAAACACCGGGGAGCTGTTTTTT CASSWTVNTGELFF
TRBJ2-5 NA TRBV27 TRBD2 TGTGCCAGCAGTGGACTAGCGGGAGGGATATTGTGGGAGACCCAGTACTTC CASSGLAGGILWETQYF
TRBJ2-5 NA TRBV14 TRBD2 TGTGCCAGCAGCGAGCTAGCGGGAGGGCCTCTCTCAGAGACCCAGTACTTC CASSELAGGPLSETQYF
TRBJ1-5 NA TRBV30 NA TGTGCCTGGAGCTGGGGAAGCAATCAGCCCCAGCATTTT CAWSWGSNQPQHF
TRBJ2-5 NA TRBV11-2 NA TGTGCCAGCAGCCCGATGGCTGGTAAGACCCAGTACTTC CASSPMAGKTQYF
TRBJ2-1 NA TRBV10-3 NA TGTGCCATCAGTGAGTCGACTACTCCCGGGTACAATGAGCAGTTCTTC CAISESTTPGYNEQFF
TRBJ2-7 NA TRBV2 TRBD1 TGTGCCAGCAGGGTGACAGGGGGCTCCTACGAGCAGTACTTC CASRVTGGSYEQYF
TRBJ1-5 NA TRBV19 NA TGTGCCAGTAGTATTGGGGGATATAGCAATCAGCCCCAGCATTTT CASSIGGYSNQPQHF
TRBJ2-1 once TRBV7-2 TRBD2 TGTGCCAGCAGCTTACAAGGGACTAGCGGGAGCAATGAGCAGTTCTTC CASSLQGTSGSNEQFF
TRBJ2-7 NA TRBV6-5 NA TGTGCCAGCAGTTATTTCGGGGGTGAGCAGTACTTC CASSYFGGEQYF
TRBJ2-3 NA TRBV28 NA TGTGCCAGCAGTTCCAGGTGGGCCTCCCCAGGAGATACGCAGTATTTT CASSSRWASPGDTQYF
TRBJ2-7 NA TRBV11-3 NA TGTGCCAGCAGCCAGGGTGGCGGAAAGTACGAGCAGTACTTC CASSQGGGKYEQYF
TRBJ2-7 NA TRBV4-1 TRBD2 TGCGCCAGCAGCCAAGCCTCTAGCGGGAGAGCCTACGAGCAGTACTTC CASSQASSGRAYEQYF
TRBJ1-2 NA TRBV28 NA TGTGCCAGCAGTTTATTCGATCGGCCCTATGGCTACACCTTC CASSLFDRPYGYTF
TRBJ1-3 NA TRBV14 NA TGTGCCAGCATCCCAAATCCAGGGTGGCCCTCTGGAAACACCATATATTTT CASIPNPGWPSGNTIYF
TRBJ1-2 NA TRBV2 NA TGTGCCAGCAGTGGGCAGGGGTACGGCTACACCTTC CASSGQGYGYTF